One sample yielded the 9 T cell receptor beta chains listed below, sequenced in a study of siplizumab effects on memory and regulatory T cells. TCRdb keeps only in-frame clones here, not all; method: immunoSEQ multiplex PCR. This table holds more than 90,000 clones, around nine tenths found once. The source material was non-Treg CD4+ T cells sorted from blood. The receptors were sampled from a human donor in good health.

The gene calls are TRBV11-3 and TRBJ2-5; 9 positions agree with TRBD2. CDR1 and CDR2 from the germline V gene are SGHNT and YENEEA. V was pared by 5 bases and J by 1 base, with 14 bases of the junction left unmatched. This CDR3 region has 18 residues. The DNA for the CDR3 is TGTGCCAGCAGCCATCGGCCTAGCGGGGTAGGGGCCCAAGAGACCCAGTACTTC. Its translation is CASSHRPSGVGAQETQYF.

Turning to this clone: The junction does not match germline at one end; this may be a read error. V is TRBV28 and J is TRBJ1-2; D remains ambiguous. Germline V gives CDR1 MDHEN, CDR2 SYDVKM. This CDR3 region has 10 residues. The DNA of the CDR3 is TGTGCCAGCAGTGGGCGACATGCGGCCTTC. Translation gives CASSGRHAAF.

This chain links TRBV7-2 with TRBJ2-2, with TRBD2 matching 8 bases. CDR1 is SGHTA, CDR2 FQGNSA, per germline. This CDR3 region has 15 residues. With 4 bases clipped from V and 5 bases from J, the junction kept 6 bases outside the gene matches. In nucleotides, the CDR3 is TGTGCCAGCAGCTCCGCGGCTAGCGGGACCGGGGAGCTGTTTTTT. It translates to CASSSAASGTGELFF.

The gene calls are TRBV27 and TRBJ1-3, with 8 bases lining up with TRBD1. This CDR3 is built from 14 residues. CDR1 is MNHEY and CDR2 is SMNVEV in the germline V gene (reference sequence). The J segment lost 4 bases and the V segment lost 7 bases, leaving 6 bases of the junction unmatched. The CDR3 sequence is CASKRQGRGNTIYF. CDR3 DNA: TGTGCCAGCAAAAGACAGGGGCGGGGAAACACCATATATTTT.

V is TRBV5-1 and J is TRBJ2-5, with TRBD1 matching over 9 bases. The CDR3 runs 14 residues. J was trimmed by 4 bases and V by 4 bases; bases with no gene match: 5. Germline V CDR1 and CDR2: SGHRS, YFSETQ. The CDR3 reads CASSGRTGAETQYF. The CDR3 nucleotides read TGCGCCAGCAGCGGACGGACAGGGGCAGAGACCCAGTACTTC.

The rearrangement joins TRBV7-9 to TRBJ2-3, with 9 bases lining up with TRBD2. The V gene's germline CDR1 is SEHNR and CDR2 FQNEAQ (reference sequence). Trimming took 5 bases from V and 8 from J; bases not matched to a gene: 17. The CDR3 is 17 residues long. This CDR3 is CASSPGTSTREYGTQYF. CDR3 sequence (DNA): TGTGCCAGCAGCCCCGGGACTAGCACCCGAGAGTACGGTACGCAGTATTTT.

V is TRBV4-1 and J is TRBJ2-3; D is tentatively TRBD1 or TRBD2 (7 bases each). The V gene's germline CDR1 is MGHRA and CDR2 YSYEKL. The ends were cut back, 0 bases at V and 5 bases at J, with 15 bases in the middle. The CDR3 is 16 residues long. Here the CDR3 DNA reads TGCGCCAGCAGCCAAGATAGCAGCGGGACAGTAGATACGCAGTATTTT. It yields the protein CASSQDSSGTVDTQYF.

The CDR3 spells CAWSPIAGGLNEQFF. The CDR3 DNA reads as TGTGCCTGGAGTCCCATAGCGGGAGGGCTCAATGAGCAGTTCTTC. The rearrangement links TRBV30 to TRBJ2-1; 11 bases agree with TRBD2. This CDR3 has 15 residues. V gave up 2 bases and J gave up 6 bases; unmatched junction bases: 6. Germline lookup yields CDR1 GTSNPN and CDR2 SVGIG (reference sequence).

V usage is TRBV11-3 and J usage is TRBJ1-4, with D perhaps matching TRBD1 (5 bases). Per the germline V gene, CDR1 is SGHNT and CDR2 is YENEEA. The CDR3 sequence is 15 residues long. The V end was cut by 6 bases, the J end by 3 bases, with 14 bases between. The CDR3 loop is CASSRGVEANEKLFF. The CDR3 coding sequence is TGTGCCAGCAGTCGGGGGGTCGAAGCTAATGAAAAACTGTTTTTT.